This T cell receptor (beta chain) is from a study of Ad26.COV2.S vaccination and SARS-CoV-2 variants (dated by TCRdb to about 2021). Looking at the study overall: Donors in the vaccine arm were drawn from COV1001, a multicentre, randomized, double-blind, placebo-controlled phase I-IIa trial testing Ad26.COV2.S in healthy adults. Ad26.COV2.S was administered intramuscularly at a dose of 5x10^10 or 1x10^11 viral particles, either as one shot or as two shots given 56 days apart. Sequencing of the TCRbeta repertoire served to evaluate the specificity and breadth of SARS-CoV-2-reactive T cell receptors following Ad26.COV2.S vaccination. The TCR-sequenced set comprised approximately 30 samples: around 20 Ad26.COV2.S vaccine recipients, 5 placebo recipients and 8 SARS-CoV-2 convalescent individuals. Participants in the trial were split at random into five groups of five each, receiving low-dose or high-dose Ad26.COV2.S once or twice, or else placebo on both occasions. Investigators remained blinded to trial group allocation during experiments and outcome assessment.

The immunoSEQ Assay was the method used to sequence TCRbeta CDR3 regions. After extraction, genomic DNA underwent amplification by bias-controlled multiplex PCR, followed by high-throughput sequencing. Processing in the source paper ran as follows. To quantify the absolute abundance of every unique TCRbeta CDR3 region, sequences were collapsed and filtered. T cell fraction was estimated by normalizing TCRbeta template counts to usable DNA, with usable DNA measured through amplification of reference genes found in all nucleated cells. Repertoire TCRs were annotated as SARS-CoV-2-specific by exact matching of V gene, CDR3 amino acid sequence and J gene to a known reactive TCR set. MIRA supplied the reference SARS-CoV-2 TCR set, which was filtered for enrichment in COVID-19-positive ImmuneCODE repertoires so that public or cross-reactive TCRs were removed. Using the MIRA antigens, annotated TCRs were further analysed by specific ORF or by position within an ORF. Breadth was defined as annotated unique rearrangements over total unique productive rearrangements; depth was the summed frequency of those rearrangements. Two-sided Wilcoxon rank-sum tests were used to compare TCR breadth between groups. TCRdb re-hosts the immuneACCESS table, in-frame sequences only. Its copies lack some clones; in the studies checked, an unresolved V gene accounts for under half of them, and the cause for the rest is not known. That table gives V, J and clone size, and the DNA gave D and trimming. The table for this sample lists approximately 300,000 clones; about 82% of them were counted only once. The ten most abundant clones make up 2.1% of the sample.

Explained via the paper, the treatment or condition label denotes: roughly 18 received Ad26.COV2.S at low or high dose, single or two shots; five or six received placebo; per-sample allocation not given. Repertoires of vaccine and placebo recipients were sequenced from samples collected on day 63 after the first injection. Cohort 1b enrolled about two dozen adults aged 18-55 years at a single site in Boston, USA, between 29 July and 7 August 2020. Ad26.COV2.S consisted of a replication-incompetent adenovirus type 26 vector by which a prefusion-stabilized SARS-CoV-2 spike protein from the original Wuhan strain was expressed. Inclusive of the bounding cysteine and phenylalanine, the CDR3 is 18 residues long. Of all the DNA, just the CDR3 is kept, 54 bases in frame from base 1. The V end loses 5 bases and the J end loses 4 bases, and a stretch of 27 bases separates them. Via the germline V gene, CDR1 is SGHNT and CDR2 YENEEA.

Comment on this clone: Its recognized antigen is unknown. Per-base qualities were not stored, and no clone one base away is much larger.

What the authors observed across the whole study: The study was not powered to compare responses between vaccine doses or regimens. It was noted by the authors that total T cell responses may have been underestimated by the TCR breadth and depth analyses. Non-spike TCR breadth was comparable between vaccine and placebo recipients, consistent with the vaccine containing only spike. Compared with placebo recipients, Ad26.COV2.S recipients showed higher spike-specific TCR breadth (P = 0.0014). Substantial breadth of spike-specific CD8+ and CD4+ T cell responses was reported after vaccination.

This specimen was peripheral blood, taken in a trial of Ad26.COV2.S vaccine versus placebo. This receptor was obtained from a person aged 18-65 years who received the Ad26.COV2.S COVID-19 vaccine or a placebo. Recombination connected TRBV11-3 to TRBJ2-7; the D gene is perhaps TRBD1, from 7 matching bases. The DNA sequence follows: TGTGCCAGCAGCCCTAGCGACCCGAGACAGGGTTCCGTGTACGAGCAGTACTTC. Protein translation: CASSPSDPRQGSVYEQYF.